The 20 T cell receptor beta chains in this list originate from one sample, sequenced in a study of T cells expressing NK-cell markers (dated by TCRdb to the early 2020s). The library was produced with 5' RACE. Instrument on record: Illumina HiSeq 2000. The reads were reprocessed in TCRdb, with one entry per CDR3 protein sequence and no accompanying DNA. The table for this sample shows about 150,000 distinct CDR3 sequences. The ten top clones hold around 12% of the sample. The sequencing sample was made of blood T cells: a sorted CD56 or NKG2C T cell subset, CD4+ or CD8+ T cells, or bulk PBMC T cells (not recorded which). All receptors derive from a man aged 18 to 29 in good health. Donor details come from another sample of the same person, matched by shared clones.

V gene TRBV7-6 combines with J gene TRBJ1-1; the D gene TCRdb calls, TRBD1, cannot be checked with no DNA. CDR1 is SGHVS and CDR2 is FNYEAQ in the germline V gene. CDR3 length equals 14 residues. The CDR3 reads CASSSLAGNTEAFF.

The chain has TRBV7-6 and TRBJ2-2; TCRdb's D call, TRBD2, is unchecked because there is no DNA. The CDR3 totals 17 residues. Looked up from germline, CDR1 is SGHVS and CDR2 is FNYEAQ. CDR3 sequence reads: CASSRAPAGGNTGELFF.

V and J are TRBV10-1 and TRBJ2-2; TCRdb outputs TRBD2, but without DNA this stays unchecked. This CDR3 is 17 amino acids long. From germline, CDR1 is WNHNN and CDR2 SYGVQD (reference sequence). CDR3 residues: CASSESFSGVDTGELFF.

This chain's CDR3 is CARQLRDGSYEQYF. The gene calls are TRBV2 and TRBJ2-7; absent DNA, TCRdb's TRBD1 call cannot be checked. Germline lookup yields CDR1 SNHLY and CDR2 FYNNEI. The CDR3 runs 14 residues. The whole variable domain, filled in from reference TRBV2 and TRBJ2-7, reads EPEVTQTPSHQVTQMGQEVILRCVPISNHLYFYWYRQILGQKVEFLVSFYNNEISEKSEIFDDQFSVERPDGSNFTLKIRSTKLEDSAMYFCARQLRDGSYEQYFGPGTRLTVT.

CDR3: CASSLPLLAGGPADTQYF. V usage is TRBV11-1 and J usage is TRBJ2-3; absent DNA, TCRdb's TRBD2 call cannot be checked. In germline, CDR1 is SGHAT, CDR2 FQDESV (reference sequence). The CDR3 covers 18 residues.

The chain employs TRBV6-5 and TRBJ1-3. Germline values: CDR1 MNHEY, CDR2 SVGAGI. The CDR3 length is 16 residues. The CDR3 reads CASSYSVAGSGNTIYF.

The chain uses TRBV30 and TRBJ2-7; absent DNA, TCRdb's TRBD2 call cannot be checked. The CDR3 length is 15 residues. The germline V gene encodes CDR1 GTSNPN and CDR2 SVGIG (reference sequence). The CDR3 loop is CACSAGVAGGYEQYF.

V is TRBV14 and J is TRBJ1-1; TCRdb proposes TRBD1, but this gene call is untestable without DNA. The CDR3 contains 14 residues. From germline, CDR1 is SGHDN and CDR2 FVKESK. CDR3 sequence reads: CASSQEWGPLEAFF.

The chain uses TRBV7-2 and TRBJ2-3; there is no DNA to check the TCRdb D call of TRBD1. Germline CDR1 reads SGHTA; CDR2 reads FQGNSA. The CDR3 contains 17 residues. The CDR3 protein is CASSSSSGTPFLDTQYF.

The V call is TRBV20-1, the J call TRBJ2-1; lacking DNA, the TRBD1 call made by TCRdb goes unchecked. The CDR3 length is 16 residues. Germline V gene sequence: CDR1 DFQATT, CDR2 SNEGSKA (reference sequence). CDR3: CSARDRDHDSYNEQFF.

The chain couples TRBV6-5 to TRBJ2-7; absent DNA, TCRdb's TRBD2 call cannot be checked. This CDR3 has 15 amino acids. CDR1 and CDR2 from the germline V gene are MNHEY and SVGAGI. The CDR3: CASSYSTSGAYEQYF.

This chain uses TRBV29-1 with TRBJ1-1; with no DNA, the TCRdb D assignment of TRBD1 cannot be verified. Germline loops: CDR1 SQVTM, CDR2 ANQGSEA. CDR3 size: 13 residues. CDR3 amino acids: CSVEDTGTGWAFF.

The V gene is TRBV18, the J gene TRBJ2-1. Germline V gene lookup returns CDR1 KGHSH and CDR2 LQKENI. The CDR3 is 18 residues long. The CDR3 sequence: CASSDQGGSGTFYNEQFF. Complete variable domain (other parts from reference TRBV18 and TRBJ2-1): NAGVMQNPRHLVRRRGQEARLRCSPMKGHSHVYWYRQLPEEGLKFMVYLQKENIIDESGMPKERFSAEFPKEGPSILRIQQVVRGDSAAYFCASSDQGGSGTFYNEQFFGPGTRLTVL.

V usage is TRBV4-2 and J usage is TRBJ1-1; the TRBD1 assignment by TCRdb is unverifiable without DNA. The CDR3 is 16 residues long. Germline lookup yields CDR1 LGHNA and CDR2 YNFKEQ. CDR3 loop: CASSQPWTVLNTEAFF.

The CDR3 reads CASSLGREWNTQYF. The chain employs TRBV27 and TRBJ2-3; as DNA is missing, the TRBD2 call by TCRdb cannot be tested. Germline values: CDR1 MNHEY, CDR2 SMNVEV (reference sequence). The CDR3 length is 14 residues.

The genes are TRBV29-1 and TRBJ2-5; TCRdb reports TRBD1, a call that lacks DNA to check it against. The CDR3 loop spans 14 amino acids. Germline V gene lookup returns CDR1 SQVTM and CDR2 ANQGSEA. The CDR3 is CSVIKAGTQETQYF.

This chain uses TRBV27 with TRBJ2-7; TCRdb picks TRBD1, but there is no DNA to check that call. There are 15 residues in the CDR3. Germline CDR1 reads MNHEY; CDR2 reads SMNVEV (reference sequence). The CDR3: CASSPLMGGRNEQYF.

The chain is built from TRBV11-2 and TRBJ2-3; as DNA is missing, the TRBD2 call by TCRdb cannot be tested. The germline gives CDR1 SGHAT, CDR2 FQNNGV. The length of the CDR3 is 15 residues. The CDR3: CASGYGTEGPDTQYF.

This CDR3 is CASSQADQNNEQFF. The chain links TRBV4-1 to TRBJ2-1. Germline assignment: CDR1 MGHRA and CDR2 YSYEKL. CDR3 length equals 14 residues.

The CDR3 here is CASREQSNRGQYF. The chain is built from TRBV7-8 and TRBJ2-3; without DNA, the TCRdb call of TRBD1 cannot be checked. CDR1 SGHVS and CDR2 FQNEAQ come from the germline V gene. The CDR3 length is 13 residues. The entire variable domain, with the rest obtained from reference TRBV7-8 and TRBJ2-3, is as follows: GAGVSQSPRYKVAKRGQDVALRCDPISGHVSLFWYQQALGQGPEFLTYFQNEAQLDKSGLPSDRFFAERPEGSVSTLKIQRTQQEDSAVYLCASREQSNRGQYFGPGTRLTVL.